This is a list of T cell receptor beta chains from one sample in a study of shared clonotypes between healthy human individuals. Assay used: immunoSEQ multiplex PCR; TCRdb lists only in-frame clones, some missing. The top ten clones hold approximately 0.1% of a sample with hundreds of thousands of clones, about 96% of them seen once. The source material was naive CD8+ T cells sorted from blood. Source of these receptors: a woman in her 30s in good health. CDR3s include the opening cysteine and the closing phenylalanine or tryptophan. The order of the fields is V gene, D gene, CDR3 length, J gene, clone size, CDR3 protein, CDR3 DNA. The D gene is left open where the match is weak. Rows give clone size only sometimes, using once, few, many, or a class for an expanded clone.

>TRBV2|TRBD2|20|TRBJ2-1|NA
CASSEPATSGNKKVFTEQFF
TGTGCCAGCAGTGAACCCGCCACTAGCGGGAACAAAAAGGTCTTCACTGAGCAGTTCTTC
>TRBV5-1|NA|16|TRBJ2-5|NA
CASSLAGWGDAETQYF
TGCGCCAGCAGCTTGGCCGGTTGGGGGGATGCAGAGACCCAGTACTTC
>TRBV28|NA|14|TRBJ2-5|NA
CASSLLRGAETQYF
TGTGCCAGCAGTTTATTGCGAGGGGCGGAGACCCAGTACTTC
>TRBV6-1|TRBD2|16|TRBJ2-3|NA
CASSEARLAGADTQYF
TGTGCCAGCAGTGAAGCGCGCCTAGCGGGAGCCGATACGCAGTATTTT
>TRBV7-3|NA|15|TRBJ2-1|NA
CASSSTTGLLAPQFF
TGTGCCAGCAGCTCTACGACAGGTCTGCTAGCGCCGCAGTTCTTC
>TRBV2|NA|14|TRBJ2-1|once
CASSFGSSYNEQFF
TGTGCCAGCAGTTTTGGGAGCTCCTACAATGAGCAGTTCTTC
>TRBV14|TRBD2|15|TRBJ2-7|NA
CASSQLGEGGYEQYF
TGTGCCAGCAGCCAACTTGGGGAGGGAGGCTACGAGCAGTACTTC
>TRBV27|TRBD2|16|TRBJ2-2|NA
CASSGASGRYTGELFF
TGTGCCAGCAGTGGGGCTAGCGGGAGGTACACCGGGGAGCTGTTTTTT
>TRBV19|NA|15|TRBJ2-1|NA
CASSSEGSSYNEQFF
TGTGCCAGTAGTTCGGAGGGGAGCTCCTACAATGAGCAGTTCTTC
>TRBV7-8|NA|15|TRBJ2-7|NA
CASSAQSRGFYEQYF
TGTGCCAGCAGCGCACAATCCAGGGGATTCTACGAGCAGTACTTC
>TRBV5-1|NA|12|TRBJ2-7|few
CASSLTVGEQYF
TGCGCCAGCAGCTTGACAGTTGGGGAGCAGTACTTC
>TRBV2|TRBD2|16|TRBJ2-1|NA
CASSLTGTSGYNEQFF
TGTGCCAGCAGTCTAACCGGGACTAGCGGATACAATGAGCAGTTCTTC
>TRBV27|TRBD1|13|TRBJ2-7|NA
CASKGDSSYEQYF
TGTGCCAGCAAGGGGGACAGCTCCTACGAGCAGTACTTC
>TRBV6-5|NA|15|TRBJ2-1|NA
CASSYSMVQYNEQFF
TGTGCCAGCAGTTACTCGATGGTCCAGTACAATGAGCAGTTCTTC
>TRBV11-3|TRBD2|15|TRBJ2-1|NA
CASSLDGGDYNEQFF
TGTGCCAGCAGCTTAGATGGGGGGGACTACAATGAGCAGTTCTTC
>TRBV19|NA|14|TRBJ2-5|NA
CASTSDRPQETQYF
TGTGCCAGTACTTCAGACAGGCCACAAGAGACCCAGTACTTC
>TRBV2|TRBD1|14|TRBJ2-3|once
CASGRTGATDTQYF
TGTGCCAGCGGTCGGACAGGGGCCACAGATACGCAGTATTTT
>TRBV5-6|NA|14|TRBJ2-1|NA
CASGEESSYNEQFF
TGTGCCAGCGGCGAGGAGAGCTCCTACAATGAGCAGTTCTTC
>TRBV27|NA|14|TRBJ2-7|NA
CASSLFSSSYEQYF
TGTGCCAGCAGTTTATTCTCGAGCTCCTACGAGCAGTACTTC
>TRBV7-6|NA|16|TRBJ1-5|NA
CASSLSRWSSNQPQHF
TGTGCCAGCAGCTTATCTAGATGGTCGAGCAATCAGCCCCAGCATTTT
>TRBV2|NA|16|TRBJ1-1|NA
CASRFSGQSMNTEAFF
TGTGCCAGCAGGTTCTCCGGACAGAGCATGAACACTGAAGCTTTCTTT
>TRBV11-2|NA|14|TRBJ2-3|NA
CASSLALEADTQYF
TGTGCCAGCAGCTTAGCTTTAGAAGCCGATACGCAGTATTTT
>TRBV9|NA|14|TRBJ2-7|NA
CASRSSGGAGEQYF
TGTGCCAGCAGGTCGTCTGGAGGGGCTGGCGAGCAGTACTTC
>TRBV7-9|TRBD2|13|TRBJ2-7|NA
CASSLAGAYEQYF
TGTGCCAGCAGCCTAGCGGGGGCCTACGAGCAGTACTTC
>TRBV19|NA|16|TRBJ1-4|once
CASSIDREGEKEKLFF
TGTGCCAGTAGTATAGACAGGGAGGGAGAAAAAGAAAAACTGTTTTTT
>TRBV28|NA|15|TRBJ1-5|NA
CASSLRARGGQPQHF
TGTGCCAGCAGTTTACGGGCCAGGGGAGGTCAGCCCCAGCATTTT
>TRBV7-9|NA|14|TRBJ2-4|NA
CASSLAGTENIQYF
TGTGCCAGCAGCTTGGCGGGGACAGAAAACATTCAGTACTTC
>TRBV29-1|NA|13|TRBJ1-1|NA
CSVEVRANTEAFF
TGCAGCGTTGAAGTCCGGGCGAACACTGAAGCTTTCTTT
>TRBV5-6|NA|14|TRBJ2-7|NA
CASSNGDKGHEQYF
TGTGCCAGCAGCAACGGGGACAAAGGCCACGAGCAGTACTTC
>TRBV19|TRBD2|18|TRBJ2-1|NA
CASSSNPMTSGDYNEQFF
TGTGCCAGTAGTTCCAACCCGATGACTAGCGGGGACTACAATGAGCAGTTCTTC
>TRBV4-1|NA|15|TRBJ2-7|NA
CASSQDPREVYEQYF
TGCGCCAGCAGCCAAGATCCGAGGGAAGTCTACGAGCAGTACTTC